Included here is one T cell receptor (beta chain) sequence, with context. Its recognized antigen is unknown. No qualities accompany the bases; no much larger clone lies one base away. This record comes from a study of T cell responses to AZD1222 COVID-19 vaccine (dated by TCRdb to the early 2020s). Concerning the study at large: AZD1222 recipients whose second dose came at about 4 weeks and those whose second dose came at about 12 weeks were combined into one group, since spike-specific TCR depth and breadth did not differ between the two schedules. TCR sequencing was performed for fewer than 250 trial participants, of whom around 200 were given two doses of AZD1222 and about 25 were given two doses of MenACWY control vaccine. Enrollment into the trials was organized by age into subgroups of 18-55, 56-69 and 70-plus years, and those subgroups contained roughly 150, 30 and 60 TCR-sequenced participants, respectively.

The time point label of this sample denotes: baseline before first vaccination. Samples from vaccinated people were obtained from the UK trials COV001 and COV002, which included a single-blind randomized controlled phase 2/3 trial of AZD1222 (ChAdOx1 nCoV-19) in healthy adults. For TCRbeta chain sequencing, PBMC samples were collected from trial participants at day 0 and at day 28 after the second dose. Overall study results and their limits: Reportedly, almost half of the unique spike-specific TCRs recognized epitopes lying outside the regions that are mutated in the B.1.351 and B.1.1.7 variants. Conclusions about previously exposed vaccinees are limited, since just a handful of AZD1222 recipients were seropositive for SARS-CoV-2 at baseline. Because no day 14 peak-response samples were available, the repertoires could be characterized only after the peak T cell response. The vaccine-associated CD4 TCRs covered the entire spike protein, and the dominant responses fell in regions 160-218 and 743-854. In the small 56-69-year group, the increase in depth fell short of significance, most likely because of low power. After two AZD1222 doses, both the breadth and the depth of spike-specific TCRs were significantly higher than at day 0 and than in MenACWY recipients. Participants were mostly white British, with more females than males. The authors suggested clonal diversity may have been underestimated.

Trimming takes 7 bases from V and 4 bases from J, and the germline ends sit 13 bases apart. Sequences ENHRY (CDR1) and SYGVKD (CDR2) are obtained from the germline V gene. The CDR3 runs 13 amino acids, cysteine and phenylalanine included. Of all the DNA, just the CDR3 is kept, 39 bases in frame from base 1. The CDR3 regions of human TCRbeta chains were analyzed by immunosequencing. Processing in the source paper ran as follows. Repertoire TCRs were matched against a reference library of SARS-CoV-2-specific TCRs generated with the MIRA antigen-specificity platform. Breadth was defined as the fraction of unique TCRs that were SARS-CoV-2-associated. Depth was defined as the fraction of total T cells that were SARS-CoV-2-associated. Using the MIRA data, each spike-specific TCR was mapped to the spike region that the TCR reacts to and placed in a CD4 or CD8 class. Log10-transformed breadth and depth values were compared by one-way ANOVA with Sidak's multiple comparisons tests. Sourced from immuneACCESS, this table was stored by TCRdb with only in-frame sequences that have V and J called. A share of the clones is absent; for the studies checked, an unresolved V gene accounts for under half, and the remainder has no known explanation. Clone size and V and J calls were adopted from that table, with D and trimming inferred from the DNA. The sample table lists about 97,000 clones, about four fifths of them with a count of one. Of the sample, over 15% falls within the top ten clones.

The rearrangement joined TRBV10-3 to TRBJ1-1, with the identity of the D gene unclear. This receptor was taken from an adult in good health. Specimen: peripheral blood, collected on day 0 of AZD1222 vaccination. The bases read TGTGCCATCACTAGGGCCATGGGCACTGAAGCTTTCTTT. This translates into CAITRAMGTEAFF.